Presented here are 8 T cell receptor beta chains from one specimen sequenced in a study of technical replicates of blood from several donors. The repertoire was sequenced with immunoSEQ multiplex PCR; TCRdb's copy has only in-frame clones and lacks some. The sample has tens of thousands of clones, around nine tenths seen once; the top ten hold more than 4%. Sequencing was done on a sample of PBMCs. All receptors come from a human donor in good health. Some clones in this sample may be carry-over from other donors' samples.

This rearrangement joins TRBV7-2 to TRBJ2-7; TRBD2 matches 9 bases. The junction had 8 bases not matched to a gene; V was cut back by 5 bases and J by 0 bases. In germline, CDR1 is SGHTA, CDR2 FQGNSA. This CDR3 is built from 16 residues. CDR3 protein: CASSKGLAGFSYEQYF. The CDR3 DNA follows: TGTGCCAGCAGCAAAGGCCTAGCGGGATTCTCCTACGAGCAGTACTTC.

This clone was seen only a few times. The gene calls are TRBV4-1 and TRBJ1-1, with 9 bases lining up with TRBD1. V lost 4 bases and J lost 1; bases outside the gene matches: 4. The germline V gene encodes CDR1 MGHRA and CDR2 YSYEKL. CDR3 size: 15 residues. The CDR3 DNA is TGCGCCAGCAGCCCGGGACAGGGACCGAACACTGAAGCTTTCTTT. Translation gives CASSPGQGPNTEAFF.

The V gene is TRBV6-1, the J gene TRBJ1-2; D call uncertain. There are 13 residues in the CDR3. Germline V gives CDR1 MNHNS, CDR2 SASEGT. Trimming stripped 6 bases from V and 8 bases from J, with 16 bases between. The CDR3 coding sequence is TGTGCCAGCAGATTAGATCACCTTCTCGGCTACACCTTC. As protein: CASRLDHLLGYTF.

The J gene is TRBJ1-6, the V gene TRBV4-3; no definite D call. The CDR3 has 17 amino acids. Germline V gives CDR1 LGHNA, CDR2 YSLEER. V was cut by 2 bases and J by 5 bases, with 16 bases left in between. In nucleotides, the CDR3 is TGCGCCAGCAGCCAAAAGCGAACGAGAGGAAATAATTCACCCCTCCACTTT. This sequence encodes CASSQKRTRGNNSPLHF.

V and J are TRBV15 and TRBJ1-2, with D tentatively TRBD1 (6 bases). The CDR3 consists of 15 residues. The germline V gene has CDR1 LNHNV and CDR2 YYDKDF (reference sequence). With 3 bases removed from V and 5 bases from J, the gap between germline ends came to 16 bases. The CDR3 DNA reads TGTGCCACCAGCAGTGACATACAGGGTCCTTATGGCTACACCTTC. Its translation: CATSSDIQGPYGYTF.

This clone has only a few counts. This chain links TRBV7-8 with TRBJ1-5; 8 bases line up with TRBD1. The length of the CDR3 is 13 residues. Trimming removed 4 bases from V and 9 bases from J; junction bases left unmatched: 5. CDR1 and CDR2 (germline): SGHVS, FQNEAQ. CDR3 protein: CASSSDRVRPQHF. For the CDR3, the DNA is TGTGCCAGCAGCTCGGACAGGGTGAGGCCCCAGCATTTT. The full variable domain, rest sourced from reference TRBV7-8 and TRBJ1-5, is GAGVSQSPRYKVAKRGQDVALRCDPISGHVSLFWYQQALGQGPEFLTYFQNEAQLDKSGLPSDRFFAERPEGSVSTLKIQRTQQEDSAVYLCASSSDRVRPQHFGDGTRLSIL.

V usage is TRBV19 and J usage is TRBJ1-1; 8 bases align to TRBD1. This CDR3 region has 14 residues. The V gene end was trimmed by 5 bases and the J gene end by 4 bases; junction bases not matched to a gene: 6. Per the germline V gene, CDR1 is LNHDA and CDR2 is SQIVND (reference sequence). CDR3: CASSSRGQGTEAFF. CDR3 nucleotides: TGTGCCAGTAGTTCACGCGGACAGGGCACTGAAGCTTTCTTT.

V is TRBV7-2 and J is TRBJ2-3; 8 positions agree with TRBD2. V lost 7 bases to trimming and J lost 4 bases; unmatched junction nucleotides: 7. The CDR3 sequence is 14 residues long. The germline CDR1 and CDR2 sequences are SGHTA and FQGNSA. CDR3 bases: TGTGCCAGCATCCTCGGGGGGGCGGCAGATACGCAGTATTTT. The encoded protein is CASILGGAADTQYF.